Listed below are T cell receptor beta chains from one sample, sequenced in a study of control samples from healthy donors and cancer patients. Clones were sequenced by immunoSEQ multiplex PCR, and TCRdb holds only the in-frame ones, with some missing. The sample contains about 130,000 clones, around 93% of which appear only once. The source material was PBMCs. These receptors were collected from a man aged 50-59 years with head and neck cancer. Both conserved end residues are part of each CDR3. Fields, in order: J gene, clone size, V gene, D gene, CDR3 protein, CDR3 DNA. A D gene is named only where the DNA matches it firmly. Only some rows state a clone size, as once, few, many or a class for expanded clones.

TRBJ2-7 | - | TRBV5-1 | - | CASSSPPSSYEQYF | TGCGCCAGCAGCTCCCCCCCCAGCTCCTACGAGCAGTACTTC
TRBJ2-3 | - | TRBV11-3 | TRBD2 | CASSPTGTSGGGGDTQYF | TGTGCCAGCAGCCCGACCGGGACTAGCGGGGGGGGCGGAGATACGCAGTATTTT
TRBJ2-1 | - | TRBV9 | - | CASSPGLLPNEQFF | TGTGCCAGCAGTCCAGGTCTACTACCCAATGAGCAGTTCTTC
TRBJ1-6 | - | TRBV13 | - | CASSPVGDSHNSPLHF | TGTGCCAGCAGCCCGGTCGGAGACAGCCATAATTCACCCCTCCACTTT
TRBJ2-3 | - | TRBV6-2/TRBV6-3 | TRBD2 | CASSYGGGGIDTQYF | TGTGCCAGCAGTTACGGTGGCGGGGGGATTGATACGCAGTATTTT
TRBJ1-3 | - | TRBV27 | - | CASRRVSGNTIYF | TGTGCCAGCAGGCGGGTCTCCGGAAACACCATATATTTT
TRBJ2-7 | - | TRBV18 | TRBD2 | CASSPQLAGAREGEQYF | TGTGCCAGCTCACCACAACTAGCGGGGGCCAGGGAGGGAGAGCAGTACTTC
TRBJ1-3 | once | TRBV7-9 | - | CASSVRPVRSGNTIYF | TGTGCCAGCAGCGTACGGCCAGTGAGATCTGGAAACACCATATATTTT
TRBJ1-3 | - | TRBV18 | - | CASSPPGFSSSGNTIYF | TGTGCCAGCTCACCACCGGGCTTTTCTAGCTCTGGAAACACCATATATTTT
TRBJ2-1 | - | TRBV13 | - | CASSLGTTTEQFF | TGTGCCAGCAGCTTAGGGACTACTACGGAGCAGTTCTTC
TRBJ1-1 | - | TRBV4-1 | - | CASSQDAEAFF | TGCGCCAGCAGCCAAGATGCTGAAGCTTTCTTT
TRBJ2-5 | - | TRBV29-1 | - | CSVNPGVETQYF | TGCAGCGTAAATCCGGGGGTAGAGACCCAGTACTTC
TRBJ1-6 | - | TRBV6-5 | - | CASLPGRSLNSPLHF | TGTGCCAGCCTCCCGGGACGGTCATTAAATTCACCCCTCCACTTT
TRBJ2-2 | - | TRBV6-2/TRBV6-3 | - | CASRPTGMTGELFF | TGTGCCAGCAGGCCTACAGGGATGACCGGGGAGCTGTTTTTT
TRBJ1-1 | - | TRBV14 | TRBD1 | CASSQGDREWTEAFF | TGTGCCAGCAGCCAAGGGGACAGGGAGTGGACTGAAGCTTTCTTT
TRBJ2-4 | - | TRBV3-1/TRBV3-2 | TRBD2 | CASSQEEWRGVRNIQYF | TGTGCCAGCAGCCAGGAGGAGTGGCGGGGGGTTAGAAACATTCAGTACTTC
TRBJ1-5 | - | TRBV6-2/TRBV6-3 | - | CASSPRGGNQPQHF | TGTGCCAGCAGTCCCCGGGGGGGCAATCAGCCCCAGCATTTT
TRBJ2-3 | - | TRBV21-1 | - | CASSAPGTSGGATDTQYF | TGTGCCAGCAGCGCCCCCGGGACTAGCGGGGGGGCAACAGATACGCAGTATTTT
TRBJ2-7 | - | TRBV7-8 | TRBD2 | CASRHFGTSYEQYF | TGTGCCAGCAGACATTTCGGGACTAGCTACGAGCAGTACTTC
TRBJ2-6 | - | TRBV5-4 | TRBD2 | CASSLGGGGFSGANVLTF | TGTGCCAGCAGCTTGGGAGGCGGGGGGTTCTCTGGGGCCAACGTCCTGACTTTC
TRBJ2-7 | once | TRBV20-1 | TRBD2 | CSASPPWGGEQYF | TGCAGTGCTAGTCCCCCTTGGGGGGGCGAGCAGTACTTC
TRBJ2-7 | - | TRBV5-4 | TRBD2 | CASSLARSGGEQYF | TGTGCCAGCAGCTTGGCTCGGTCCGGGGGGGAGCAGTACTTC
TRBJ2-5 | - | TRBV28 | - | CASGGQPQKRETQYF | TGTGCCAGCGGAGGACAGCCCCAGAAGAGAGAGACCCAGTACTTC
TRBJ2-2 | few | TRBV19 | - | CASSFRGREGELFF | TGTGCCAGTAGTTTCCGCGGCCGGGAAGGGGAGCTGTTTTTT
TRBJ1-3 | - | TRBV30 | - | CAWSRGIGNTIYF | TGTGCCTGGAGCCGGGGGATTGGAAACACCATATATTTT
TRBJ1-3 | - | TRBV6-5 | - | CASSYSNGRGNTIYF | TGTGCCAGCAGTTACTCCAATGGCCGGGGAAACACCATATATTTT
TRBJ2-1 | once | TRBV11-2 | TRBD2 | CASSDRLAYYNEQFF | TGTGCCAGCAGCGACCGACTAGCGTATTACAATGAGCAGTTCTTC
TRBJ2-1 | - | TRBV5-6 | - | CASSLWRYNEQFF | TGTGCCAGCAGCTTGTGGCGGTACAATGAGCAGTTCTTC
TRBJ2-2 | - | TRBV2 | - | CASRGEHTGELFF | TGTGCCAGCCGCGGGGAACACACCGGGGAGCTGTTTTTT